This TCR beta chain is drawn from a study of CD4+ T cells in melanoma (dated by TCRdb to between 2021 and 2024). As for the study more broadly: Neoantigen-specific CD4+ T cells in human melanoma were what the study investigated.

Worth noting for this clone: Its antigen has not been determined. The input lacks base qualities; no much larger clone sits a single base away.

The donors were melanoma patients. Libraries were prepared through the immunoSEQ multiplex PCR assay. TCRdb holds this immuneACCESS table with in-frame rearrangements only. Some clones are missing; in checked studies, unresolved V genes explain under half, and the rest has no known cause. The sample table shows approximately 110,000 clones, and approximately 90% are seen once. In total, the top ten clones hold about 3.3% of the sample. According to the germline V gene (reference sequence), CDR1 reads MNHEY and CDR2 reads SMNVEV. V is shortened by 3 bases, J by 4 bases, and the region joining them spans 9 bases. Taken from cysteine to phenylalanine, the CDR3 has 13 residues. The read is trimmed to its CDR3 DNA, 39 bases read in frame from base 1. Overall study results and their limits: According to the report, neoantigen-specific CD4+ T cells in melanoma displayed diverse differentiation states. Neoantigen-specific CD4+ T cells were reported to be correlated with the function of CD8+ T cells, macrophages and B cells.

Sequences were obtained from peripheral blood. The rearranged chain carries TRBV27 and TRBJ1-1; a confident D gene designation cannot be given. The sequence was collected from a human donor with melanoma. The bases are TGTGCCAGCAGTTTCCGGGTGGGCACTGAAGCTTTCTTT. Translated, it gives CASSFRVGTEAFF.